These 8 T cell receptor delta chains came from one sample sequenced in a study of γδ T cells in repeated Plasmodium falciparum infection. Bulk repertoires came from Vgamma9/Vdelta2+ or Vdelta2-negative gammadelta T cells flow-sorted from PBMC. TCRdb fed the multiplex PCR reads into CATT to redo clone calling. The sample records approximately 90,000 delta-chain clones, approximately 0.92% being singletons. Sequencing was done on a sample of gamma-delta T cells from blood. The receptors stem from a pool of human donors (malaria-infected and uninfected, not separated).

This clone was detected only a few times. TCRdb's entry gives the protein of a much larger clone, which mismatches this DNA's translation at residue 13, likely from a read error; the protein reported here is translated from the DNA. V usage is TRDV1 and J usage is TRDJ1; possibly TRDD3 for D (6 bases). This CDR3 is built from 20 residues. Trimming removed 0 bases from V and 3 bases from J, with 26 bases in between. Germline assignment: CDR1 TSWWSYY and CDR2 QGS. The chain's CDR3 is CALGELLFPGRGRIPDKLIF. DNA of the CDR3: TGTGCTCTTGGGGAACTATTATTTCCAGGCCGGGGGAGGATACCCGATAAACTCATCTTT.

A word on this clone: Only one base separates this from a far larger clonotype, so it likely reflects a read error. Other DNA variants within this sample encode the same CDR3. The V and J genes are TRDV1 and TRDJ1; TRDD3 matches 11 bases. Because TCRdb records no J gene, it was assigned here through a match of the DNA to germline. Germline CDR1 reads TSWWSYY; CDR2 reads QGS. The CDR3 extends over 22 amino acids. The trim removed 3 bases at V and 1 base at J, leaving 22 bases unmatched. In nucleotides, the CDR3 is TGTGCTCTTGGGGACTCTTCCTTCCTCGGAAGAGTGTGGGGGATACGCACCGATAAACTCATCTTT. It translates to CALGDSSFLGRVWGIRTDKLIF.

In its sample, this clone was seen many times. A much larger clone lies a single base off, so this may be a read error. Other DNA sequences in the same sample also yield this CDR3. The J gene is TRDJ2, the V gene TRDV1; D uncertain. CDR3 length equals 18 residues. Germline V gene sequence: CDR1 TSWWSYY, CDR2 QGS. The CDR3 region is CALFRVQRTSSLTAQLFF. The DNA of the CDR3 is TGTGCTCTTTTTCGGGTCCAGAGAACGAGTAGCTTGACAGCACAACTCTTCTTC.

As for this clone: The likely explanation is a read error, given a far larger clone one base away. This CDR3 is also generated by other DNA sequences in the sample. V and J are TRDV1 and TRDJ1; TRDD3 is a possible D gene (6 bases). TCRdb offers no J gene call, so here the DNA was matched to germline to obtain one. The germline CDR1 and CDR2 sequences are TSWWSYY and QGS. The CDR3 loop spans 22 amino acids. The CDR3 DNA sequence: TGTGCTCTCGGGGAAAGGGGATCTACCTTTGAGTTGTGGTGGGGGTTTGTCGATAAACTCATCTTT. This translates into CALGERGSTFELWWGFVDKLIF.

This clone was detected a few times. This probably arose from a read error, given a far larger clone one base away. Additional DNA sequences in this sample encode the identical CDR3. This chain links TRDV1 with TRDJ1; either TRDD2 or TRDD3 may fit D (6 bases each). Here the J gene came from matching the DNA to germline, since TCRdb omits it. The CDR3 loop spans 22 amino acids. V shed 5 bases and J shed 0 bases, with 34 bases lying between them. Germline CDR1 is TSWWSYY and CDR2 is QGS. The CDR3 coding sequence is TGTGCTCTTGGGTCCAGGGGGTCCTACGAGTTAGTGGGGGTCCCCTACACCGATAAACTCATCTTT. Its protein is CALGSRGSYELVGVPYTDKLIF.

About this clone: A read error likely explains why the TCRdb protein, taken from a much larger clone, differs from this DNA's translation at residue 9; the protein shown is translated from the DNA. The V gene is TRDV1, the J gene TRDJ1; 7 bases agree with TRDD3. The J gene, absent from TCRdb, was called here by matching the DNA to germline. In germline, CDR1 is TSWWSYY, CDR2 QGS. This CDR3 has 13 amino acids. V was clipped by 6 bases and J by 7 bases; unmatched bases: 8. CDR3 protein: CALGVGGGRKLIF. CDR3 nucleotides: TGTGCTCTTGGTGTAGGTGGGGGACGTAAACTCATCTTT.

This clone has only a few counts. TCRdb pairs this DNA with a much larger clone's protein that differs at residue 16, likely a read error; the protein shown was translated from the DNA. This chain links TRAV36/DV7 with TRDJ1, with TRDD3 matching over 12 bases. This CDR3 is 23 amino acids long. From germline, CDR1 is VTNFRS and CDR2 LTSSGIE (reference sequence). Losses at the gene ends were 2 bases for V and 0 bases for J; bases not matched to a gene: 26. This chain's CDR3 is CAVEGFARRNYWGILKYTDKLIF. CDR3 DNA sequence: TGTGCTGTGGAAGGGTTTGCGCGACGAAACTACTGGGGGATACTTAAGTACACCGATAAACTCATCTTT.

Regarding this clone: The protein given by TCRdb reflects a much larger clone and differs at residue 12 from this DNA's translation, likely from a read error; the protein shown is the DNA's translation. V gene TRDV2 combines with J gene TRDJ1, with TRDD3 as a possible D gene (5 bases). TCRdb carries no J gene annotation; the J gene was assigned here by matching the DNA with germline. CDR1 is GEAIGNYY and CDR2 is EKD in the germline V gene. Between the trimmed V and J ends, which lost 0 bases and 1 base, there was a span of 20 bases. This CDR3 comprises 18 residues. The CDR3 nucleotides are TGTGCCTGTGACACCGTGGGGAGTAAAGTAAAGAGCACCGATAAACTCATCTTT. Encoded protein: CACDTVGSKVKSTDKLIF.